This T cell receptor (beta chain) emerged from a study of blood T cell repertoires in COVID-19. Study information: Acute and convalescent COVID-19 specimens originated in the United States, Italy and Spain. Sample material is recorded as cDNA or gDNA derived from T cells, B-cell-depleted T cells, or PBMCs.

Losses at the gene ends were 5 bases for V and 4 bases for J; bases not matched to a gene: 8. CDR3 length: 16 amino acids. Germline V gene data show CDR1 as MNHEY and CDR2 as SMNVEV (reference sequence). In the original processing: Counts of nucleated cells, estimated from reference gene primer amplification, were obtained. Some clones are missing from TCRdb's copy, which holds only in-frame ones; the method was immunoSEQ multiplex PCR. The V and J calls and the clone size are those of that table, but D and trimming were determined from the DNA. This table has about 210,000 clones, roughly 82% appearing once.

Sequences were obtained from peripheral blood. The sequence derives from a middle-aged woman with acute or convalescent COVID-19. The chain links TRBV27 to TRBJ2-2; TRBD1 matches at 9 bases. The CDR3 loop reads CASSRTGAITTGELFF. In DNA form, the CDR3 reads TGTGCCAGCAGTCGGACAGGGGCTATAACCACCGGGGAGCTGTTTTTT.